Listed below are T cell receptor beta chains from one sample, sequenced in a study of blood T cell repertoires in COVID-19. Assay used: immunoSEQ multiplex PCR; TCRdb lists only in-frame clones, some missing. The sample yields around 270,000 clones, about 87% seen once. Input material: peripheral blood. These receptor sequences come from a man in his fifties or sixties who had recovered from COVID-19. CDR3s include the opening cysteine and the closing phenylalanine or tryptophan. D genes are given only for firm matches. The size of a clone is reported for some rows only, either as once, few or many, or as a class for expanded clones.

clone_size: .
j_call: TRBJ1-6
d_call: .
v_call: TRBV5-4
cdr3_length: 16
cdr3_nt: TGTGCCAGCAGCTTGGCCCAGGGTACCTATAATTCACCCCTCCACTTT
cdr3_aa: CASSLAQGTYNSPLHF

clone_size: .
j_call: TRBJ2-7
d_call: .
v_call: TRBV5-1
cdr3_length: 15
cdr3_nt: TGCGCCAGCAGCTTGCGCGCGACTGCAACCTACGAGCAGTACTTC
cdr3_aa: CASSLRATATYEQYF

clone_size: .
j_call: TRBJ2-7
d_call: TRBD1
v_call: TRBV6-2/TRBV6-3
cdr3_length: 14
cdr3_nt: TGTGCCAGCAACCCACAGGGGCGCTTCTACGAGCAGTACTTC
cdr3_aa: CASNPQGRFYEQYF

clone_size: once
j_call: TRBJ1-6
d_call: TRBD1
v_call: TRBV7-9
cdr3_length: 15
cdr3_nt: TGTGCCAGCAGAACGCGGGACAGTCTAAATTCACCCCTCCACTTT
cdr3_aa: CASRTRDSLNSPLHF

clone_size: .
j_call: TRBJ1-1
d_call: TRBD1
v_call: TRBV2
cdr3_length: 16
cdr3_nt: TGTGCCAGCAGTACTCAGGACAGGGCCATGAACACTGAAGCTTTCTTT
cdr3_aa: CASSTQDRAMNTEAFF

clone_size: .
j_call: TRBJ1-6
d_call: .
v_call: TRBV7-9
cdr3_length: 14
cdr3_nt: TGTGCCGGCGCAAGGAGGGAGATTAATTCACCCCTCCACTTT
cdr3_aa: CAGARREINSPLHF

clone_size: .
j_call: TRBJ2-3
d_call: TRBD1
v_call: TRBV5-1
cdr3_length: 16
cdr3_nt: TGCGCCAGCAGCTTACCTACCGGGACAGGGGGGGATACGCAGTATTTT
cdr3_aa: CASSLPTGTGGDTQYF

clone_size: .
j_call: TRBJ2-1
d_call: TRBD2
v_call: TRBV12-3/TRBV12-4
cdr3_length: 13
cdr3_nt: TGTGCCAGCAGTTCGACTAGCGTAGATGAGCAGTTCTTC
cdr3_aa: CASSSTSVDEQFF

clone_size: .
j_call: TRBJ1-4
d_call: TRBD1
v_call: TRBV30
cdr3_length: 15
cdr3_nt: TGTGCCTGGAGTGGCGCAGGGGGCAGAGATGAAAAACTGTTTTTT
cdr3_aa: CAWSGAGGRDEKLFF

clone_size: .
j_call: TRBJ1-1
d_call: TRBD1
v_call: TRBV13
cdr3_length: 17
cdr3_nt: TGTGCCAGCAGCCCAGGGGGCTTGGCAGGACGGAACACTGAAGCTTTCTTT
cdr3_aa: CASSPGGLAGRNTEAFF

clone_size: .
j_call: TRBJ2-5
d_call: TRBD2
v_call: TRBV25-1
cdr3_length: 14
cdr3_nt: TGTGCCAGCGCCGGACTAGGTGGTGGCGGGACCCAGTACTTC
cdr3_aa: CASAGLGGGGTQYF